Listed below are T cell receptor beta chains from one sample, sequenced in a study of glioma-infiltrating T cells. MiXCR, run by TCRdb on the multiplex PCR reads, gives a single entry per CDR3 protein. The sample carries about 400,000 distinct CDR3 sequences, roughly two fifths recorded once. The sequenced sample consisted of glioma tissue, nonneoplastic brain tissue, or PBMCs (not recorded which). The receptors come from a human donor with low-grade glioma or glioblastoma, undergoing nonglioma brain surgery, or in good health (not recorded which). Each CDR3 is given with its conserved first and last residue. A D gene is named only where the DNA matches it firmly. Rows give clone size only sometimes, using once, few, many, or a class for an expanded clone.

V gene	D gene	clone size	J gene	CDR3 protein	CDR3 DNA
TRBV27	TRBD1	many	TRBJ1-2	CASSLLGDRDGYTF	TGTGCCAGCAGTTTATTGGGGGACAGGGATGGCTACACCTTC
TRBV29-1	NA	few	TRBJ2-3	CSVVSGASTDTQYF	TGCAGCGTTGTGTCCGGGGCGTCCACAGATACGCAGTATTTT
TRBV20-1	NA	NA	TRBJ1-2	CSARGFKQGANYGYTF	TGCAGTGCTAGAGGGTTCAAACAGGGTGCTAACTATGGCTACACCTTC
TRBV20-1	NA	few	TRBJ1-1	CSATRVRDTKNTEAFF	TGCAGTGCGACAAGGGTACGGGACACCAAGAACACTGAAGCTTTCTTT
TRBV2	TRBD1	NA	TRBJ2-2	CASTGQGAGELFF	TGTGCCAGCACCGGACAGGGGGCCGGGGAGCTGTTTTTT
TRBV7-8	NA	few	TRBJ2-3	CASSFGTGTDTQYF	TGTGCCAGCAGCTTTGGGACGGGCACAGATACGCAGTATTTT
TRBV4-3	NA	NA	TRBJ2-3	CASSPRDSGDTQYF	TGCGCCAGCAGCCCGCGGGACAGTGGAGATACGCAGTATTTT
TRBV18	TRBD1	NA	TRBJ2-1	CASSPRTGVNEQFF	TGTGCCAGCTCACCAAGGACAGGGGTAAATGAGCAGTTCTTC
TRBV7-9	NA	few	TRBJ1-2	CASSLASGNNYGYTF	TGTGCCAGCAGCTTAGCGTCAGGGAATAACTATGGCTACACCTTC
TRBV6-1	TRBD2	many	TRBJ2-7	CASGPGLAGDYEQYF	TGTGCCAGCGGCCCAGGACTAGCGGGGGACTACGAGCAGTACTTC
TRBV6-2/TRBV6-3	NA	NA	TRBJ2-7	CASSFTGASCEQYF	TGTGCCAGCAGTTTCACCGGGGCTTCCTGCGAGCAGTACTTC
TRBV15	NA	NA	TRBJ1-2	CATISGHLYGYTF	TGTGCCACCATCAGTGGGCACCTCTATGGCTACACCTTC
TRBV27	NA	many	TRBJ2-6	CASSPERFTGANVLTF	TGTGCCAGCAGTCCTGAAAGGTTCACCGGGGCCAACGTCCTGACTTTC
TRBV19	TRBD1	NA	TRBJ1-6	CASTRDRVNSPLHF	TGTGCCAGTACCCGGGACAGGGTAAATTCACCCCTCCACTTT
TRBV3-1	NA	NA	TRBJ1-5	CASSQDMEEPQHF	TGTGCCAGCAGCCAAGATATGGAGGAGCCCCAGCATTTT
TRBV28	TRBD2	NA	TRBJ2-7	CASRWASGTYEQYF	TGTGCCAGCAGATGGGCTAGCGGGACCTACGAGCAGTACTTC
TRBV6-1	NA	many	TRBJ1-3	CASSGISTPGNTIYF	TGTGCCAGCAGTGGCATCTCGACACCTGGAAACACCATATATTTT
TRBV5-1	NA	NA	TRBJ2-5	CASTSREGEETQYF	TGCGCCAGCACCTCTAGAGAGGGGGAAGAGACCCAGTACTTC
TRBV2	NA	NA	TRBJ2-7	CASRSEGSAYEQYF	TGTGCCAGCAGGTCGGAGGGGTCCGCCTACGAGCAGTACTTC
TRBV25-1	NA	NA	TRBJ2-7	CASSSLERGPVYEQYF	TGTGCCAGCAGTTCACTAGAACGGGGGCCGGTTTACGAGCAGTACTTC
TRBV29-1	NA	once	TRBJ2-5	CSVVYRYAQETQYF	TGCAGCGTTGTCTACCGGTATGCCCAAGAGACCCAGTATTTC
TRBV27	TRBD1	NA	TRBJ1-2	CASSPQMAGDSPFYGYTF	TGTGCCAGCAGTCCTCAAATGGCGGGGGACAGTCCTTTCTATGGCTACACCTTC
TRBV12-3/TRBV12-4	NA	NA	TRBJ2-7	CASTKGATYEQYF	TGTGCCAGCACCAAAGGGGCGACCTACGAGCAGTACTTC
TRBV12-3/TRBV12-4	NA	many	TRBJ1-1	CASSFLVNTEAFF	TGTGCCAGCAGTTTTCTTGTGAACACTGAAGCTTTCTTT
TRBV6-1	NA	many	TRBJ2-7	CASSEGTYEQYF	TGTGCCAGCAGTGAAGGTACCTACGAGCAGTACTTC
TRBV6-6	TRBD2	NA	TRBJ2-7	CAISESTSGRRYEQYF	TGTGCCATCAGTGAGTCGACTAGCGGGAGGAGGTACGAGCAGTACTTC
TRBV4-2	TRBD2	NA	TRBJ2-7	CASSQVEASGAYEQYF	TGTGCCAGCAGCCAAGTAGAGGCTAGCGGAGCCTACGAGCAGTACTTC
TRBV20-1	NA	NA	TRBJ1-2	CSARARQGWYGYTF	TGCAGTGCCCGTGCCCGGCAGGGTTGGTATGGCTACACCTTC
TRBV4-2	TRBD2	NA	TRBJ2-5	CASSQGTSQETQYF	TGTGCCAGCAGCCAAGGGACTAGCCAAGAGACCCAGTACTTC
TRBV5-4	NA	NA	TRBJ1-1	CASSLGPGATEAFF	TGTGCCAGCAGCTTGGGGCCGGGGGCCACTGAAGCTTTCTTT
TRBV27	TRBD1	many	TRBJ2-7	CASSIRTGGGEQYF	TGTGCCAGCAGTATACGGACAGGGGGAGGAGAGCAGTACTTC
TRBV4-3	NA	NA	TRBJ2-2	CASSQETGIYTGELFF	TGCGCCAGCAGCCAAGAGACAGGAATTTACACCGGGGAGCTGTTTTTT
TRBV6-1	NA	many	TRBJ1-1	CASSLILGHGENTEAFF	TGTGCCAGCAGTTTGATCCTGGGACACGGGGAGAACACTGAAGCTTTCTTT
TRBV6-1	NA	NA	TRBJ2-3	CASSQLLRDTQYF	TGTGCCAGCAGCCAACTCCTGAGGGATACGCAGTATTTT
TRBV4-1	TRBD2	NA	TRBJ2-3	CASSLLAARADTQYF	TGCGCCAGCAGCCTACTAGCGGCGAGGGCAGATACGCAGTATTTT
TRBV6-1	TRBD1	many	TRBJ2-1	CASTLNRGYNEQFF	TGTGCCAGCACCCTGAACAGGGGTTACAATGAGCAGTTCTTC
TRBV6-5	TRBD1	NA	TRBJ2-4	CASSFPDREPNIQYF	TGTGCCAGCAGTTTTCCGGACAGGGAACCAAACATTCAGTACTTC
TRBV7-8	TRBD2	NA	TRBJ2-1	CASSLQLAGYNEQFF	TGTGCCAGCAGCTTACAACTAGCGGGGTACAATGAGCAGTTCTTC
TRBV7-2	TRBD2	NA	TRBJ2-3	CASSLLAGGVRTDTQYF	TGTGCCAGCAGCTTGCTAGCGGGAGGGGTGAGAACAGATACGCAGTATTTT
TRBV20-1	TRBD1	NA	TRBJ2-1	CSAPRQGLACEQFF	TGCAGTGCACCTCGACAGGGGTTGGCCTGCGAGCAGTTCTTC
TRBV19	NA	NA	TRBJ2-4	CASNLRASVGNIQYF	TGTGCCAGTAACCTACGGGCCTCCGTGGGGAACATTCAGTACTTC
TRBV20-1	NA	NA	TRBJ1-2	CSAYWELGYGYTF	TGCAGTGCTTATTGGGAACTGGGCTATGGCTACACCTTC
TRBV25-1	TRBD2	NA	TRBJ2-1	CASSILAGVSISEQFF	TGTGCCAGCAGTATCCTAGCGGGAGTGTCAATCAGTGAGCAGTTCTTC
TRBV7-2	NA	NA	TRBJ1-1	CASSLAINTEAFF	TGTGCCAGCAGCTTAGCTATAAACACTGAAGCTTTCTTT
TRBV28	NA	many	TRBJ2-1	CASSFRGRGFF	TGTGCCAGCAGTTTCAGGGGGAGGGGGTTCTTC
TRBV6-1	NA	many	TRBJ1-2	CASRSWANYGYTF	TGTGCCAGCAGGTCGTGGGCTAACTATGGCTACACCTTC
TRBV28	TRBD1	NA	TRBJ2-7	CASSLSMGRGTPYEQYF	TGTGCCAGCAGTTTATCGATGGGCAGGGGGACCCCCTACGAGCAGTACTTC
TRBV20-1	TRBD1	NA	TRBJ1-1	CSARDALQGVSNTEAFF	TGCAGTGCTAGAGATGCGTTACAGGGGGTCTCGAACACTGAAGCTTTCTTT
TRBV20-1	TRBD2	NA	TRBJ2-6	CSVAGGSDGVNVLTF	TGCAGTGTCGCGGGAGGGAGCGACGGGGTCAACGTCCTGACTTTC
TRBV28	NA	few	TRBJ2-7	CASSRFMFEQYF	TGTGCCAGCAGCCGCTTTATGTTCGAGCAGTACTTC
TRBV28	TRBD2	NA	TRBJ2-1	CASSLSDLAGTYNEQFF	TGTGCCAGCAGCCTGTCCGATCTAGCGGGAACCTACAATGAGCAGTTCTTC